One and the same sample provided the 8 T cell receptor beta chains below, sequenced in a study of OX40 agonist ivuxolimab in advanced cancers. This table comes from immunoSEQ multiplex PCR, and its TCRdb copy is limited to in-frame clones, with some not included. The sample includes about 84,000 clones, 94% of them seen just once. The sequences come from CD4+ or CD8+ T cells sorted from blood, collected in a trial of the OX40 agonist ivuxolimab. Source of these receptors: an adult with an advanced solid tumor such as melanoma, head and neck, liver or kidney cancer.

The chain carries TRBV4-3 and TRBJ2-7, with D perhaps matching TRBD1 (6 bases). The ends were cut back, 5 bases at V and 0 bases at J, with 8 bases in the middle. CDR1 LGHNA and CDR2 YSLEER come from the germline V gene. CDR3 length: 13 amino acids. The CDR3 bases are TGCGCCAGCAGCGACAGGCTCTCCTACGAGCAGTACTTC. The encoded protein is CASSDRLSYEQYF.

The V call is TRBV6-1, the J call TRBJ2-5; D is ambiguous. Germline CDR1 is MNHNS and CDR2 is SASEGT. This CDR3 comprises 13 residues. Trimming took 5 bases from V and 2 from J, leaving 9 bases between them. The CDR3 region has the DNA TGTGCCAGCAGTAGTTTTAGGCAAGAGACCCAGTACTTC. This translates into CASSSFRQETQYF.

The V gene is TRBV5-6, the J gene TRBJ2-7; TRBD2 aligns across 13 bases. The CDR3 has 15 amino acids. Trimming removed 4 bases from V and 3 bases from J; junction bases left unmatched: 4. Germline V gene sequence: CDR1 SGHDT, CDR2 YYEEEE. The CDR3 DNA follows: TGTGCCAGCAGCCCCGGACTAGCGGGGGACTACGAGCAGTACTTC. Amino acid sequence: CASSPGLAGDYEQYF.

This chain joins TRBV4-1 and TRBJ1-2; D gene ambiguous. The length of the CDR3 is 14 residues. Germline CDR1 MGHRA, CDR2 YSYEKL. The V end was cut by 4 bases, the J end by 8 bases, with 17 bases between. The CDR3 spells CASSPSTRLGGYTF. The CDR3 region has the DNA TGCGCCAGCAGCCCAAGCACCCGGCTTGGAGGCTACACCTTC.

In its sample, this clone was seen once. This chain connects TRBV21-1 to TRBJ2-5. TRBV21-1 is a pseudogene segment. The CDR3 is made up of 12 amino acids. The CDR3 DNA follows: TGTGCCAGCAGCAAGGGGTCAAAGACCCAGTACTTC. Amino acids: CASSKGSKTQYF.

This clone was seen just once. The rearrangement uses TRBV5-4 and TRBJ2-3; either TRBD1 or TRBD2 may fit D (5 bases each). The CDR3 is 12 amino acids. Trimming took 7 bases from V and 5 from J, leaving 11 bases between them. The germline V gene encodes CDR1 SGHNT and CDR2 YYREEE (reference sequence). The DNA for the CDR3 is TGTGCCAGCCTGGGGGTTGGAGATACGCAGTATTTT. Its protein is CASLGVGDTQYF.

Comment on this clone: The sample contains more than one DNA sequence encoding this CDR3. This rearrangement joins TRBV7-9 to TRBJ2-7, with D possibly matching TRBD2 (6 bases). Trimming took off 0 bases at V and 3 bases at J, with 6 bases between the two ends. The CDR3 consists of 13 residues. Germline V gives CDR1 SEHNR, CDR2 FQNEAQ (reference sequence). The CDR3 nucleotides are TGTGCCAGCAGCTTAGCGGGGGGCTACGAGCAGTACTTC. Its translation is CASSLAGGYEQYF.

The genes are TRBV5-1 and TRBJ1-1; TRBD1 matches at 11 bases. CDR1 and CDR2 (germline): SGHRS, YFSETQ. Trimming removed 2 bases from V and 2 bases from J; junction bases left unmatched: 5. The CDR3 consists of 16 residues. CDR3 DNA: TGCGCCAGCAGCTTTGGGACAGGGGGGTATAACACTGAAGCTTTCTTT. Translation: CASSFGTGGYNTEAFF. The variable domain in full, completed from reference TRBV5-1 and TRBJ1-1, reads KAGVTQTPRYLIKTRGQQVTLSCSPISGHRSVSWYQQTPGQGLQFLFEYFSETQRNKGNFPGRFSGRQFSNSRSEMNVSTLELGDSALYLCASSFGTGGYNTEAFFGQGTRLTVV.